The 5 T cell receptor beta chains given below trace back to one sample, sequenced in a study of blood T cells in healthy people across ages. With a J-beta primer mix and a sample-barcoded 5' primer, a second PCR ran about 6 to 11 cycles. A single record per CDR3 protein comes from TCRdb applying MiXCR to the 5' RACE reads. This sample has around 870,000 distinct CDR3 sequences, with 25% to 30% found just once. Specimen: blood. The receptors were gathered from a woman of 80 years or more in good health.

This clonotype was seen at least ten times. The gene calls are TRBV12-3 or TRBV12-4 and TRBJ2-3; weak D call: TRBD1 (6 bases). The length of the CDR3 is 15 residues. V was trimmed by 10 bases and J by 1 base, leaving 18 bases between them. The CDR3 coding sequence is TGTGCCACCCCCCCTGAGACAGGAGGCACAGATACGCAGTATTTT. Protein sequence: CATPPETGGTDTQYF.

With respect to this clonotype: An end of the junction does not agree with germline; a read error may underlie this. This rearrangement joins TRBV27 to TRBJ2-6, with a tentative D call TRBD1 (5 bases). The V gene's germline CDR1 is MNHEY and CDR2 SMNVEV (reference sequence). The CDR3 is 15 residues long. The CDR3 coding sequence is TGTGCCAGCAGCCCGTGGACCTCTGGGGCCAACGTCCGGACTTTC. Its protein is CASSPWTSGANVRTF.

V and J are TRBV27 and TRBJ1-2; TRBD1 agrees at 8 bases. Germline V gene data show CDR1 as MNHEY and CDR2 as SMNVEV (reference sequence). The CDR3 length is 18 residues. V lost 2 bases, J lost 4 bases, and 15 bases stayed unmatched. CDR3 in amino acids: CASSLEGGTGVMGYGYTF. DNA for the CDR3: TGTGCCAGCAGTTTAGAGGGGGGGACAGGCGTCATGGGCTATGGCTACACCTTC.

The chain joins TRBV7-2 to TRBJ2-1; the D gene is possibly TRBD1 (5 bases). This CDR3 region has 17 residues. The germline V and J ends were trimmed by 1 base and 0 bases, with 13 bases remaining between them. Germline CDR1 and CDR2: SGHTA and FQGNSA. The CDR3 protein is CASSLDPGLSSYNEQFF. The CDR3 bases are TGTGCCAGCAGCTTAGATCCAGGGCTAAGCTCCTACAATGAGCAGTTCTTC. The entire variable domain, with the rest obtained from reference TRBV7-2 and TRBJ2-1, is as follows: GAGVSQSPSNKVTEKGKDVELRCDPISGHTALYWYRQSLGQGLEFLIYFQGNSAPDKSGLPSDRFSAERTGGSVSTLTIQRTQQEDSAVYLCASSLDPGLSSYNEQFFGPGTRLTVL.

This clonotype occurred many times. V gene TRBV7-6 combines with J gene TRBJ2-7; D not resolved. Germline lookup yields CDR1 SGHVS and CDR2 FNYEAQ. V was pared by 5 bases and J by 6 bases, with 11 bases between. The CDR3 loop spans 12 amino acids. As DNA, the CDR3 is TGTGCCAGCAGCGGAAATGCCGTCGAGCAGTACTTC. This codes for CASSGNAVEQYF.